This T cell receptor (beta chain) was found in a study of T cells after yellow fever vaccination. Study-level findings and limits: A weaker but faster secondary response was observed, peaking on day 5 versus 15. Overlap between CD4 and CD8 compartments was detected for a small share of clonotypes. Most clones from primary vaccination resurfaced after the booster (about 95% CD4, less than 90% CD8).

This clonotype occurred a few times. Its specificity is unknown. The ends were cut back, 2 bases at V and 8 bases at J, with 13 bases in the middle. The CDR3 consists of 14 residues. 5'RACE template switching produced TCR cDNA carrying a universal primer site and UMIs. TCRdb called the 5' RACE reads again in MiXCR, with one record for every CDR3 protein. The sample includes 200,000 to 300,000 distinct CDR3 sequences, 6.9% of them seen just once. The TCR sequence derives from a man aged 25-45 years who received the YFV17D yellow fever vaccine. The sample consisted of CD4+ T cells sorted from PBMCs, taken 15 days after the yellow fever booster vaccination. The chain carries TRBV12-3 or TRBV12-4 and TRBJ1-5, with D possibly TRBD1 on 5 matching bases. CDR3 loop: CASSLITGGKPQHF. In nucleotides, the CDR3 is TGTGCCAGCAGTTTAATCACAGGCGGTAAGCCCCAGCATTTT.